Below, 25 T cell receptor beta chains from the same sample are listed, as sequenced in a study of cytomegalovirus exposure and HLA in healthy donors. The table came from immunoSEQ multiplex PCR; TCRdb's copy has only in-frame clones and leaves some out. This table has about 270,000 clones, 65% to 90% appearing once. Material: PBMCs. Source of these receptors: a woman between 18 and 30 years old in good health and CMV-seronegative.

CDR3 DNA: TGCAGCGTTGTTAGATCCCGCGGCACCACAGATACGCAGTATTTT. Its translation is CSVVRSRGTTDTQYF. The rearrangement joins TRBV29-1 to TRBJ2-3; D uncertain. V dropped 4 bases and J dropped 2 bases, with 16 bases sitting between them. The CDR3 consists of 15 residues. Germline values: CDR1 SQVTM, CDR2 ANQGSEA.

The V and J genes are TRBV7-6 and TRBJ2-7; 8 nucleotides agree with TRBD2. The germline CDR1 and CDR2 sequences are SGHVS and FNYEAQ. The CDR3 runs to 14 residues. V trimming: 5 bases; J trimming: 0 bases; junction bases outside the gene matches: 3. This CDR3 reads CASSPGGDSYEQYF. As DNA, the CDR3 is TGTGCCAGCAGCCCGGGAGGGGACTCCTACGAGCAGTACTTC.

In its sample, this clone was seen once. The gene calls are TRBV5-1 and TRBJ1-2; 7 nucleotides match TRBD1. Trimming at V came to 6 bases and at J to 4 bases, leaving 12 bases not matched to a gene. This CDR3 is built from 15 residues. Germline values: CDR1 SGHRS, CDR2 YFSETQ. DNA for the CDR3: TGCGCCAGCAACCTAACGCCCGGGACAGTCTATGGCTACACCTTC. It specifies CASNLTPGTVYGYTF.

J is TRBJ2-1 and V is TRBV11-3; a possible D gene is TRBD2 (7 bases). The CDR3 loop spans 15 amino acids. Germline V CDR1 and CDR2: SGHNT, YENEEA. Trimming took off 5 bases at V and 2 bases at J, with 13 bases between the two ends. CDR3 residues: CASSAERDTYNEQFF. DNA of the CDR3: TGTGCCAGCAGCGCGGAGCGGGACACCTACAATGAGCAGTTCTTC.

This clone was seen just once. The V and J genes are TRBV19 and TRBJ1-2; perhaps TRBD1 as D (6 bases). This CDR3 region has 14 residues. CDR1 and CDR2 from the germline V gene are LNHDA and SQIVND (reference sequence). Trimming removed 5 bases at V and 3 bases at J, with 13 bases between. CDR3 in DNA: TGTGCCAGTAGTCTACAGGGAGGGTACTATGGCTACACCTTC. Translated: CASSLQGGYYGYTF.

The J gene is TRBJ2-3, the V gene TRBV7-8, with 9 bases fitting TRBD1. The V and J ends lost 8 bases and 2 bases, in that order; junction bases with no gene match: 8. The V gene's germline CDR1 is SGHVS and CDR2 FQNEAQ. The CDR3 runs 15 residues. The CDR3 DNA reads TGTGCCAGCCGGGGACAGGGCGTTGCCACAGATACGCAGTATTTT. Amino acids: CASRGQGVATDTQYF.

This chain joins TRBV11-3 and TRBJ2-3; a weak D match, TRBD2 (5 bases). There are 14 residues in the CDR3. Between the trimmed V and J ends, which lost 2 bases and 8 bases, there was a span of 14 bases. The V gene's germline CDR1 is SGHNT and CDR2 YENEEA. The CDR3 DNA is TGTGCCAGCAGCTTAAGGCCCGTCGAGGGTACGCAGTATTTT. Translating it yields CASSLRPVEGTQYF.

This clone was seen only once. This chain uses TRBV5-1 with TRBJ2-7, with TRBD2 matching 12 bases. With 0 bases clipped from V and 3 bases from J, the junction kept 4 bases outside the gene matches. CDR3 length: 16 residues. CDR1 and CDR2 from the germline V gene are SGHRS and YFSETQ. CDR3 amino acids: CASSLGLAGEGYEQYF. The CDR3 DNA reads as TGCGCCAGCAGCTTGGGACTAGCGGGGGAGGGCTACGAGCAGTACTTC.

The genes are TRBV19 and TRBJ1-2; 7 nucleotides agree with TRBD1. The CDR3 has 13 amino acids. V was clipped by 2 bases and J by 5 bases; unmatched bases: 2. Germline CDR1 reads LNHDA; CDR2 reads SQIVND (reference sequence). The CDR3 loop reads CASSILGQYGYTF. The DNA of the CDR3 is TGTGCCAGTAGTATACTGGGACAGTATGGCTACACCTTC.

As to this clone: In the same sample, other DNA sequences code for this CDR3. CDR3 in amino acids: CASSYLGQGQETQYF. The CDR3 nucleotides read TGTGCCAGCAGTTACCTGGGACAGGGGCAAGAGACCCAGTACTTC. The chain carries TRBV6-5 and TRBJ2-5, with TRBD1 matching over 10 bases. The germline CDR1 and CDR2 sequences are MNHEY and SVGAGI. The CDR3 is 15 amino acids. V trimming: 2 bases; J trimming: 2 bases; junction bases outside the gene matches: 2.

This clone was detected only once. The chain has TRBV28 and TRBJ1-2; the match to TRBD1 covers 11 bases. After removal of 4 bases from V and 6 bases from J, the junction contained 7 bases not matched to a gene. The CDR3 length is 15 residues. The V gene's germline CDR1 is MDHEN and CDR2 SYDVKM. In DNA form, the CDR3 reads TGTGCCAGCAGTTCCCAGGACAGGGGGCATGATGGCTACACCTTC. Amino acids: CASSSQDRGHDGYTF.

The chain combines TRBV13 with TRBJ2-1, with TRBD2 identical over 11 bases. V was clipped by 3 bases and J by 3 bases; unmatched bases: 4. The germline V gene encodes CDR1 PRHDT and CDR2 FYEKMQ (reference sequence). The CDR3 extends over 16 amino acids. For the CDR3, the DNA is TGTGCCAGCAGCTTCAAACTAGCGGGAGTCTACAATGAGCAGTTCTTC. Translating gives CASSFKLAGVYNEQFF.

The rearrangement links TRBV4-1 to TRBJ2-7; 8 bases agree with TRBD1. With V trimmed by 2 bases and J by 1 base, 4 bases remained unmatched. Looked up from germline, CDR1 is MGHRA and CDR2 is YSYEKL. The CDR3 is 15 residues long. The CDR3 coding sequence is TGCGCCAGCAGCCAATTGGACAGGGCGTCCTACGAGCAGTACTTC. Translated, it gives CASSQLDRASYEQYF.

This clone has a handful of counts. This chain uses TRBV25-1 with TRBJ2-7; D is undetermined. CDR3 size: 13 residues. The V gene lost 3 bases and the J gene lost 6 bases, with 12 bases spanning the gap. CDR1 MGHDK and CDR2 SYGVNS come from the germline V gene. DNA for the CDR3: TGTGCCAGCAGTGATGGCGCTTTAGCCGAGCAGTACTTC. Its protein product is CASSDGALAEQYF.

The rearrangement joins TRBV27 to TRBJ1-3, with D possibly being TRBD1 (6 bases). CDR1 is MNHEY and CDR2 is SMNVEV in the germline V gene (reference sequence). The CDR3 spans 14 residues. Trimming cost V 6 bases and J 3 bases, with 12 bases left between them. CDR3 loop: CASSPDRNGNTIYF. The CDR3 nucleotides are TGTGCCAGCAGCCCCGACAGGAATGGAAACACCATATATTTT.

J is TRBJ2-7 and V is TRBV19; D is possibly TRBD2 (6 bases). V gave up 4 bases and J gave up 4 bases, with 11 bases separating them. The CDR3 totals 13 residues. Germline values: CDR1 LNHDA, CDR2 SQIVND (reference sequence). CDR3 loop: CASSTGSGYEQYF. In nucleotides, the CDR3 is TGTGCCAGTAGTACAGGAAGCGGGTACGAGCAGTACTTC.

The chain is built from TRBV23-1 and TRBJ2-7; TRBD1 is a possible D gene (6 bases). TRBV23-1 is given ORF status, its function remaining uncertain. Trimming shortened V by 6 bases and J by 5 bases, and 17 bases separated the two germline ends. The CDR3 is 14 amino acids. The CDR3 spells CASSPGTGSNEQYF. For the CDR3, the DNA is TGCGCCAGCAGCCCCGGAACAGGGAGTAACGAGCAGTACTTC.

The CDR3 region is CASREARGHGYTF. In nucleotides, the CDR3 is TGTGCCAGCAGGGAGGCTAGAGGGCATGGCTACACCTTC. The chain is built from TRBV9 and TRBJ1-2; D not resolved. The CDR3 is 13 amino acids. CDR1 and CDR2 from the germline V gene are SGDLS and YYNGEE. Between the trimmed V and J ends, which lost 5 bases and 6 bases, there was a span of 14 bases.

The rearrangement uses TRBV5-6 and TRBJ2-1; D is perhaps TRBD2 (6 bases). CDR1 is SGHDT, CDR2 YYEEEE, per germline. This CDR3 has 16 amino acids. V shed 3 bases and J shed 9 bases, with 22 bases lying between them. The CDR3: CASSWRPDGGASEQFF. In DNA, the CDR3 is TGTGCCAGCAGCTGGCGCCCCGACGGGGGAGCGAGTGAGCAGTTCTTC.

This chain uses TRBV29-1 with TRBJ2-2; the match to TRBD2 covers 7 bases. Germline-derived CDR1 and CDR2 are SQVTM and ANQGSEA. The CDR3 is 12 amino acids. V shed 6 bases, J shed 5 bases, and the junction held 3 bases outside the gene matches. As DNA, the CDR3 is TGCAGCGTGGGAGGGGAAACCGGGGAGCTGTTTTTT. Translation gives CSVGGETGELFF.

CDR3 DNA: TGCGCCAGCAGCTTGTTTGTAGCGCGATCCTACGAGCAGTACTTC. Its protein is CASSLFVARSYEQYF. This sequence joins TRBV5-1 and TRBJ2-7; a weak D match, TRBD2 (5 bases). Trimming removed 1 base at V and 1 base at J, with 12 bases between. This CDR3 has 15 amino acids. Looked up from germline, CDR1 is SGHRS and CDR2 is YFSETQ.

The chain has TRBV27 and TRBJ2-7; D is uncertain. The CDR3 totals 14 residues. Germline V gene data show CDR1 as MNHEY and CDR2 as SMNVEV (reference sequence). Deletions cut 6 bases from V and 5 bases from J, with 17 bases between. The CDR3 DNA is TGTGCCAGCAGCTCCCCCCGGTCGAACGACGAGCAGTACTTC. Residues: CASSSPRSNDEQYF.

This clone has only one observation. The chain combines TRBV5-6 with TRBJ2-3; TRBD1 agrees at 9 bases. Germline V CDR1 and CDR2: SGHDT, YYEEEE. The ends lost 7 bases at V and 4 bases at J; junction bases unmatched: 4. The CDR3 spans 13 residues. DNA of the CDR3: TGTGCCAGCCGACGACAGGGGGCAGATACGCAGTATTTT. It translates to CASRRQGADTQYF.

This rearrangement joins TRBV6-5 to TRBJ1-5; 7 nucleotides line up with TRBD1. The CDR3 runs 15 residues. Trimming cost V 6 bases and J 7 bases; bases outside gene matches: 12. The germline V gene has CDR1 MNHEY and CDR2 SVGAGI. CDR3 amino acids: CASSPIQGQNQPQHF. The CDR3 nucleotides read TGTGCCAGCAGCCCCATACAGGGACAGAACCAGCCCCAGCATTTT.

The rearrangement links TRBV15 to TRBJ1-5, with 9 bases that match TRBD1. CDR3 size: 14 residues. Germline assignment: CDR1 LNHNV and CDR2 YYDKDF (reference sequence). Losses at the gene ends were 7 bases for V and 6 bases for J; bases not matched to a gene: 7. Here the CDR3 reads CATNPGQGSQPQHF. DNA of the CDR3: TGTGCCACCAACCCGGGACAGGGCAGTCAGCCCCAGCATTTT.